The 20 T cell receptor beta chains below were found in one sample sequenced in a study of graft-versus-host responses after intestinal transplantation. Clones were read by immunoSEQ multiplex PCR, and TCRdb kept only the in-frame ones, dropping some. The sample lists tens of thousands of clones; about 94% were seen once. What these receptors recognize is not known. The specimen comprised unstimulated CD4+ T cells sorted from spleen or lymph node cells, sampled before transplant. The receptors originated from a human donor who was the organ donor for an intestinal transplant.

This clone was seen just once. The gene calls are TRBV5-1 and TRBJ2-1, with 10 bases aligning to TRBD2. Losses at the gene ends were 0 bases for V and 1 base for J; bases not matched to a gene: 7. This CDR3 is 18 amino acids long. Germline assignment: CDR1 SGHRS and CDR2 YFSETQ. The CDR3 reads CASSLVPWTSGSYNEQFF. In nucleotides, the CDR3 is TGCGCCAGCAGCTTGGTCCCCTGGACTAGCGGATCCTACAATGAGCAGTTCTTC.

The chain carries TRBV28 and TRBJ2-2; D unresolved. The CDR3 consists of 14 residues. Deletions cut 3 bases from V and 5 bases from J, with 10 bases between. From germline, CDR1 is MDHEN and CDR2 SYDVKM. CDR3 loop: CASSFLGYTGELFF. CDR3 nucleotide sequence: TGTGCCAGCAGTTTTTTAGGGTATACCGGGGAGCTGTTTTTT.

The chain links TRBV7-6 to TRBJ2-5; TRBD2 matches 16 bases. Germline V gene lookup returns CDR1 SGHVS and CDR2 FNYEAQ. The CDR3 has 16 residues. The ends lost 5 bases at V and 4 bases at J; junction bases unmatched: 4. The CDR3 spells CASSRGLAGGLETQYF. The CDR3, as DNA: TGTGCCAGCAGCAGGGGACTAGCGGGGGGGCTAGAGACCCAGTACTTC.

The chain carries TRBV7-9 and TRBJ1-2; no clear D gene. The V end lost 2 bases, the J end lost 4 bases, and 11 bases lay between the germline ends. CDR3 length: 14 residues. The germline V gene encodes CDR1 SEHNR and CDR2 FQNEAQ (reference sequence). CDR3: CASSLNGDSYGYTF. In DNA form, the CDR3 reads TGTGCCAGCAGCTTAAACGGGGATAGCTATGGCTACACCTTC.

The rearrangement uses TRBV30 and TRBJ2-1, with TRBD1 identical over 8 bases. Trimming cost V 4 bases and J 15 bases; bases outside gene matches: 11. This CDR3 is built from 12 residues. Germline values: CDR1 GTSNPN, CDR2 SVGIG (reference sequence). CDR3 region: CAWTLERGQGFF. Written as DNA, the CDR3 is TGTGCCTGGACCTTGGAACGCGGACAGGGGTTCTTC.

This chain links TRBV5-5 with TRBJ2-3; D gene uncertain. V lost 3 bases to trimming and J lost 2 bases, with 1 base between them. The CDR3 extends over 11 amino acids. Germline V gene lookup returns CDR1 SGHKS and CDR2 YYEKEE (reference sequence). The chain's CDR3 is CASSSTDTQYF. In nucleotides, the CDR3 is TGTGCCAGCAGCTCCACAGATACGCAGTATTTT.

This sequence joins TRBV27 and TRBJ2-1, with 12 bases lining up with TRBD1. Germline V gene lookup returns CDR1 MNHEY and CDR2 SMNVEV (reference sequence). CDR3 length: 15 residues. Losses at the gene ends were 3 bases for V and 8 bases for J; bases not matched to a gene: 5. The chain's CDR3 is CASSLGQGAYDEQFF. The CDR3 coding sequence is TGTGCCAGCAGTTTGGGACAGGGGGCTTATGATGAGCAGTTCTTC.

The V gene is TRBV18, the J gene TRBJ1-1; no definite D call. The CDR3 totals 13 residues. Germline CDR1 is KGHSH and CDR2 is LQKENI. Trimming pared 8 bases from V and 1 base from J, leaving 11 bases between. The CDR3 DNA is TGTGCCAGCGCGGAACTGAGGAACACTGAAGCTTTCTTT. Translated: CASAELRNTEAFF.

The chain links TRBV9 to TRBJ1-1; possible D gene TRBD1, 5 bases. Germline V gives CDR1 SGDLS, CDR2 YYNGEE. V was pared by 4 bases and J by 3 bases, with 16 bases between. This CDR3 is 15 amino acids long. The CDR3 reads CASSSGPRGDTEAFF. The CDR3 DNA reads as TGTGCCAGCAGCTCAGGACCTCGGGGGGACACTGAAGCTTTCTTT.

The table lists this clone with a few counts. The rearrangement joins TRBV10-3 to TRBJ1-1, with D hard to call. Germline V lookup: CDR1 ENHRY, CDR2 SYGVKD. CDR3 length: 14 residues. V was pared by 6 bases and J by 3 bases, with 14 bases between. The CDR3 loop reads CAIRFSEVDTEAFF. In nucleotides, the CDR3 is TGTGCCATCAGGTTCTCTGAGGTGGACACTGAAGCTTTCTTT.

In this sample, this clone turned up a few times. This chain links TRBV7-2 with TRBJ1-2; D is ambiguous. The CDR3 runs to 13 residues. Germline assignment: CDR1 SGHTA and CDR2 FQGNSA. V was pared by 4 bases and J by 1 base, with 7 bases between. CDR3 coding DNA: TGTGCCAGCAGCTACCCGGGTAACTATGGCTACACCTTC. Encoded protein: CASSYPGNYGYTF. Full variable domain (rest looked up from reference TRBV7-2 and TRBJ1-2): GAGVSQSPSNKVTEKGKDVELRCDPISGHTALYWYRQSLGQGLEFLIYFQGNSAPDKSGLPSDRFSAERTGGSVSTLTIQRTQQEDSAVYLCASSYPGNYGYTFGSGTRLTVV.

This chain uses TRBV27 with TRBJ1-5, with D perhaps matching TRBD1 (6 bases). CDR3 length: 16 amino acids. Germline loops: CDR1 MNHEY, CDR2 SMNVEV (reference sequence). With 4 bases removed from V and 0 bases from J, the gap between germline ends came to 13 bases. CDR3 in DNA: TGTGCCAGCAGTTCCACAGGGACTTATAGCAATCAGCCCCAGCATTTT. It codes for CASSSTGTYSNQPQHF.

The V call is TRBV28, the J call TRBJ2-7, with D possibly called TRBD1 or TRBD2 (6 bases each). The V end lost 6 bases, the J end lost 4 bases, and 16 bases lay between the germline ends. The CDR3 has 14 amino acids. The germline V gene has CDR1 MDHEN and CDR2 SYDVKM. CDR3 in amino acids: CASSPPGARYEQYF. In DNA, the CDR3 is TGTGCCAGCAGCCCGCCGGGGGCTAGGTACGAGCAGTACTTC.

The chain links TRBV18 to TRBJ2-5; 9 bases match TRBD2. With the DNA end fitting TRBJ2-7 better, the J assignment may be wrong. The CDR3 is 13 residues long. From germline, CDR1 is KGHSH and CDR2 LQKENI. The chain's CDR3 is CASSKGLAHEQYF. CDR3 DNA sequence: TGTGCCAGCTCTAAGGGACTAGCTCACGAGCAGTACTTC.

This sequence joins TRBV30 and TRBJ2-7, with D possibly called TRBD1 or TRBD2 (5 bases each). The germline CDR1 and CDR2 sequences are GTSNPN and SVGIG (reference sequence). Trimming cost V 0 bases and J 6 bases, with 15 bases left between them. The CDR3 covers 14 residues. The CDR3 DNA reads as TGTGCCTGGAGTGTATGGGGGAGCGCCGCCGAGCAGTACTTC. It is translated as CAWSVWGSAAEQYF.

This chain joins TRBV11-2 and TRBJ2-3, with 7 bases aligning to TRBD2. The V segment lost 1 base and the J segment 0 bases; nucleotides outside the gene matches: 4. The CDR3 has 16 amino acids. Germline loops: CDR1 SGHAT, CDR2 FQNNGV. The CDR3 region is CASSLVAGASTDTQYF. CDR3 nucleotides: TGTGCCAGCAGCTTAGTAGCGGGCGCTAGCACAGATACGCAGTATTTT. Together with reference TRBV11-2 and TRBJ2-3, the CDR3 gives the full variable domain: EAGVAQSPRYKIIEKRQSVAFWCNPISGHATLYWYQQILGQGPKLLIQFQNNGVVDDSQLPKDRFSAERLKGVDSTLKIQPAKLEDSAVYLCASSLVAGASTDTQYFGPGTRLTVL.

The V gene is TRBV12-5, the J gene TRBJ1-6; TRBD1 matches 9 bases. Germline V lookup: CDR1 LGHNT, CDR2 FRNRAP. V dropped 4 bases and J dropped 9; count of bases not matched to a gene: 7. This CDR3 region has 15 residues. DNA of the CDR3: TGTGCTAGTGGTTCCGGGACAGGGACTTCTTCACCCCTCCACTTT. As protein: CASGSGTGTSSPLHF.

This clone was seen once. The chain joins TRBV6-1 to TRBJ1-2; the match to TRBD1 covers 9 bases. This CDR3 spans 16 amino acids. The V gene's germline CDR1 is MNHNS and CDR2 SASEGT. After removal of 0 bases from V and 7 bases from J, the junction contained 9 bases not matched to a gene. CDR3 DNA sequence: TGTGCCAGCAGTGAAGCCCCCTGGACAGGGGCAGGTGGCTACACCTTC. Its protein is CASSEAPWTGAGGYTF.

The table lists this clone with a count of one. The chain carries TRBV7-3 and TRBJ1-1; 7 bases fit TRBD1. The junction had 4 bases not matched to a gene; V was cut back by 0 bases and J by 3 bases. CDR1 and CDR2 from the germline V gene are SGHTA and FQGTGA. CDR3 length equals 15 residues. In nucleotides, the CDR3 is TGTGCCAGCAGCTTAACCGCAGGGGGTGACACTGAAGCTTTCTTT. This encodes CASSLTAGGDTEAFF.

The genes are TRBV30 and TRBJ1-4; D unresolved. Deletions cut 1 base from V and 8 bases from J, with 8 bases between. The germline CDR1 and CDR2 sequences are GTSNPN and SVGIG (reference sequence). The CDR3 spans 12 residues. The CDR3 DNA follows: TGTGCCTGGAGTGACGTGGGGGAAAAACTGTTTTTT. Translation gives CAWSDVGEKLFF.